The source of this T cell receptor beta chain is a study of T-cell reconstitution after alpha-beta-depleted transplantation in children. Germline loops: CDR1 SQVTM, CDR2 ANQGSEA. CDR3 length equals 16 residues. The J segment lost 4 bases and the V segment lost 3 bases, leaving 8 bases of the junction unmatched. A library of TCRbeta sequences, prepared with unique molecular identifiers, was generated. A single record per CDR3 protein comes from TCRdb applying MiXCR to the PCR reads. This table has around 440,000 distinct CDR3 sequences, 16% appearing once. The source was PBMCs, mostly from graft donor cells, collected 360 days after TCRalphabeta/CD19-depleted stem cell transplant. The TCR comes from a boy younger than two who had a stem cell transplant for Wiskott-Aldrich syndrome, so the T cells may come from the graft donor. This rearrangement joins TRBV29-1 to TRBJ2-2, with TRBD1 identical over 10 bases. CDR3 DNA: TGCAGCGTTGAGGGAGACAGGGGGCCTGGCACCGGGGAGCTGTTTTTT. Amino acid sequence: CSVEGDRGPGTGELFF.